This TCR beta chain derives from a study of early T cells in non-severe SARS-CoV-2 infection. Study as a whole: Investigators sequenced bulk RNA drawn from unsorted whole blood, and chains remained unpaired.

cDNA molecules, individually, were tagged with unique molecular identifiers. Using its own MiXCR run on the 5' RACE reads, TCRdb lists one record per CDR3 protein. The data hold about 21,000 distinct CDR3 sequences, with 5% to 6% observed a single time. Study results and caveats: Database matching using VDJdb favored anti-spike CD8 responses, with private and CD4 specificities left missing.

This clonotype was observed many times. Its matching antigen is unknown. V lost 3 bases and J lost 8; bases outside the gene matches: 10. The CDR3 has 15 residues. The receptor's source is an adult who was a healthcare worker with PCR-confirmed SARS-CoV-2 infection or an uninfected control (not recorded which). V usage is TRBV12-3 or TRBV12-4 and J usage is TRBJ2-3; 8 bases are a match to TRBD2. The starting material was whole blood, obtained at baseline. CDR3: CASSLGSGETGTQYF. The CDR3 coding sequence is TGTGCCAGCAGTTTGGGTAGCGGGGAAACGGGTACGCAGTATTTT.